This record covers a single T cell receptor (beta chain). These data belong to a study of blood T cell repertoires in COVID-19. Turning to the study itself: Researchers got acute and convalescent COVID-19 samples from the United States, Italy and Spain. T cells, B-cell-depleted T cells, or PBMCs provided the cDNA or gDNA that served as material.

The V end was cut by 6 bases, the J end by 4 bases, with 19 bases between. The CDR3 consists of 16 residues. Germline V CDR1 and CDR2: WSHSY, SAAADI. The authors' processing: Estimation of nucleated cell counts was performed using reference gene primer amplification. The assay was immunoSEQ multiplex PCR, and TCRdb's table has in-frame clones only and misses some. That table gives V, J and clone size, and the DNA gave D and trimming. This table has 250,000 or so clones, about 80% appearing once. This clonotype originated in a man aged 45-65 years who had recovered from COVID-19. The rearrangement links TRBV10-2 to TRBJ1-3; tentatively, D is TRBD1 (5 bases). The specimen was PBMCs or T cells enriched from blood (not recorded which). This chain's CDR3 is CASSGRSSGVGNTIYF. The CDR3 DNA reads TGCGCCAGCAGCGGTCGGAGTTCGGGGGTAGGAAACACCATATATTTT.